This T cell receptor beta chain appears in the sequencing data of a study of blood T cell repertoires in COVID-19. Repertoires were generated with immunoSEQ multiplex PCR, while TCRdb's copy carries only in-frame clones and drops some. This sample has about 86,000 clones, with 85% found just once. J lost 2 bases, V lost 0 bases, and 8 bases had no gene match. This CDR3 is 18 amino acids long. Germline assignment: CDR1 SGHRS and CDR2 YFSETQ. The receptor was isolated from a man in his forties or fifties with acute or convalescent COVID-19. V and J are TRBV5-1 and TRBJ2-5; 12 positions agree with TRBD2. Sequencing was performed on peripheral blood. The CDR3 region has the DNA TGCGCCAGCAGCTTGGGGCTAGCGGGGGGGCCCGGTCAAGAGACCCAGTACTTC. It encodes CASSLGLAGGPGQETQYF.